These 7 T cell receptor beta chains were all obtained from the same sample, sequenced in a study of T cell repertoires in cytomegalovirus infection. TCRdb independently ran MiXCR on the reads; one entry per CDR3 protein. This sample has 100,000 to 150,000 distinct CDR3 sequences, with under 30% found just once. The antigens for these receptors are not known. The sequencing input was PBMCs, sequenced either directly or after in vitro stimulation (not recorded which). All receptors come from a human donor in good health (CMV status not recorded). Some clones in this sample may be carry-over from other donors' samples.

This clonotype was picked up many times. The CDR3 sequence is CASSLEAGARGEQFF. The CDR3 DNA sequence: TGTGCCAGCAGCTTAGAGGCGGGAGCGCGAGGAGAGCAGTTCTTC. This chain links TRBV7-2 with TRBJ2-1; 7 bases fit TRBD2. The V segment lost 1 base and the J segment 10 bases; nucleotides outside the gene matches: 10. Germline V gene sequence: CDR1 SGHTA, CDR2 FQGNSA. This CDR3 comprises 15 residues.

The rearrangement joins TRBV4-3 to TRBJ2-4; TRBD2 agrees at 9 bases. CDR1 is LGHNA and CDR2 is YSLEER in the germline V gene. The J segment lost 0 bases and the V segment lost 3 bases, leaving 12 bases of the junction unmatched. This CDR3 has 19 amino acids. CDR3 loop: CASSQFWVTSGLAKNIQYF. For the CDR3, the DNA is TGCGCCAGCAGCCAGTTTTGGGTGACTAGCGGTTTAGCCAAAAACATTCAGTACTTC.

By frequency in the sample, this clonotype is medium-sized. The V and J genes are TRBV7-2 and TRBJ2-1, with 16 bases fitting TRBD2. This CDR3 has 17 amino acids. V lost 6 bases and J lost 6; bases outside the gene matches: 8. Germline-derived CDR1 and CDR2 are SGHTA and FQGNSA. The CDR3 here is CASRAPGLAGGPNEQFF. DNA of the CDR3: TGTGCCAGCAGAGCTCCGGGACTAGCGGGAGGGCCCAATGAGCAGTTCTTC.

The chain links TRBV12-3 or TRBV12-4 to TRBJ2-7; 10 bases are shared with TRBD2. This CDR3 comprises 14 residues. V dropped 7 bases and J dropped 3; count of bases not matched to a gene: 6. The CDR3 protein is CASTPGLADYEQYF. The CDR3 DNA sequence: TGTGCCAGCACCCCTGGACTAGCGGACTACGAGCAGTACTTC.

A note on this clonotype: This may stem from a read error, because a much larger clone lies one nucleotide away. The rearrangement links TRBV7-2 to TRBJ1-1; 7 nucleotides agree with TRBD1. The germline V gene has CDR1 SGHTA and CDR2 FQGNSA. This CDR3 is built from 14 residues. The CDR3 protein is CVSSYLAGGTEAFF. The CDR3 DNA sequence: TGTGTCAGCAGCTATCTGGCAGGGGGGACTGAAGCTTTCTTT. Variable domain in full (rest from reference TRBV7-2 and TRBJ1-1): GAGVSQSPSNKVTEKGKDVELRCDPISGHTALYWYRQSLGQGLEFLIYFQGNSAPDKSGLPSDRFSAERTGGSVSTLTIQRTQQEDSAVYLCVSSYLAGGTEAFFGQGTRLTVV.

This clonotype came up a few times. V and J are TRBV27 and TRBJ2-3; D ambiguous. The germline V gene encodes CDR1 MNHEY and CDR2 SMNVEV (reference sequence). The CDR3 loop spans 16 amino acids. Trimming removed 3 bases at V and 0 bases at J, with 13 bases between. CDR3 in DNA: TGTGCCAGCAGTTTCTCCGCAATACCTAGCACAGATACGCAGTATTTT. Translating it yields CASSFSAIPSTDTQYF.

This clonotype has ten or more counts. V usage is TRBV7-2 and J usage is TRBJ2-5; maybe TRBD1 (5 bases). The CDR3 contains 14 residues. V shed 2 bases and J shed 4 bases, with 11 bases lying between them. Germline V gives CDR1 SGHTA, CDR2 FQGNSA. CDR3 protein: CASSLRVQGETQYF. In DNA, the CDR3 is TGTGCCAGCAGCTTAAGGGTCCAGGGAGAGACCCAGTACTTC.